The 17 T cell receptor beta chains listed next were all sequenced from one sample in a study of T cells in Graves' hyperthyroidism and ophthalmopathy. Amplification of TCR beta CDR3 regions used RNA as the template. The primer set for the first-round RT-PCR of the TCR CDR3 was HTBI. TCRdb reanalysed the multiplex PCR reads using MiXCR and keeps one entry per CDR3 protein. Of under 500,000 distinct CDR3 sequences listed, 11% to 15% are singletons. Sequenced: blood. The receptors shown here come from a man aged 50-59 years with Graves' ophthalmopathy.

As regards this clonotype: A much more abundant neighbour one base away suggests this may be a read error. This chain links TRBV29-1 with TRBJ1-4; D is perhaps TRBD1 (5 bases). The CDR3 runs to 15 residues. Germline V gene sequence: CDR1 SQVTM, CDR2 ANQGSEA. With 2 bases removed from V and 8 bases from J, the gap between germline ends came to 18 bases. This CDR3 reads CSVEFRTGGREKLFF. CDR3 coding DNA: TGCAGCGTTGAATTTCGGACGGGGGGGAGAGAAAAACTGTTTTTT.

This clonotype was observed at least ten times. The V gene is TRBV30, the J gene TRBJ2-1; D is uncertain. This CDR3 has 12 residues. Trimming stripped 2 bases from V and 2 bases from J, with 4 bases between. Per the germline V gene, CDR1 is GTSNPN and CDR2 is SVGIG (reference sequence). The CDR3: CAWSPAYNEQFF. The DNA of the CDR3 is TGTGCCTGGAGTCCAGCCTACAATGAGCAGTTCTTC. Using reference TRBV30 and TRBJ2-1 for the parts outside the CDR3, the full variable domain is SQTIHQWPATLVQPVGSPLSLECTVEGTSNPNLYWYRQAAGRGLQLLFYSVGIGQISSEVPQNLSASRPQDRQFILSSKKLLLSDSGFYLCAWSPAYNEQFFGPGTRLTVL.

This clonotype has at least ten counts. This chain connects TRBV20-1 to TRBJ2-3; no reliable D call. Trimming cost V 0 bases and J 1 base, with 14 bases left between them. This CDR3 spans 16 amino acids. Germline loops: CDR1 DFQATT, CDR2 SNEGSKA (reference sequence). Here the CDR3 DNA reads TGCAGTGCTAGAGATCCACTTACCTCCGGCACAGATACGCAGTATTTT. It encodes CSARDPLTSGTDTQYF.

This clonotype has more than one count but fewer than ten. CDR3 protein: CATIGQDDTGELFF. The DNA of the CDR3 is TGTGCCACGATCGGACAGGATGACACCGGGGAGCTGTTTTTT. The chain employs TRBV10-3 and TRBJ2-2, with 7 bases that match TRBD1. The CDR3 covers 14 residues. Trimming removed 10 bases from V and 3 bases from J; junction bases left unmatched: 8. Per the germline V gene, CDR1 is ENHRY and CDR2 is SYGVKD.

This rearrangement joins TRBV5-1 to TRBJ2-5, with unresolved D. This CDR3 is built from 14 residues. Trimming removed 4 bases at V and 6 bases at J, with 16 bases between. Germline CDR1 SGHRS, CDR2 YFSETQ. CDR3 amino acids: CASSTGHQSQTQYF. The CDR3 DNA is TGCGCCAGCAGCACGGGCCATCAAAGTCAGACCCAGTACTTC.

This clonotype was counted ten times or more. The genes are TRBV3-1 and TRBJ2-4; a possible D gene is TRBD2 (6 bases). From germline, CDR1 is LGHDT and CDR2 YNNKEL (reference sequence). The CDR3 is 17 residues long. The V end lost 3 bases, the J end lost 3 bases, and 18 bases lay between the germline ends. The CDR3 loop reads CASSHGGPRLSKNIQYF. As DNA, the CDR3 is TGTGCCAGCAGCCACGGGGGTCCTCGCCTAAGCAAAAACATTCAGTACTTC.

This clonotype was seen many times. The gene calls are TRBV9 and TRBJ2-5, with 7 bases identical to TRBD2. The V gene end was trimmed by 0 bases and the J gene end by 5 bases; junction bases not matched to a gene: 10. Germline loops: CDR1 SGDLS, CDR2 YYNGEE. The CDR3 extends over 16 amino acids. The CDR3 nucleotides read TGTGCCAGCAGCGTAGATACGGGACTAAAGGGTGAGACCCAGTACTTC. This translates into CASSVDTGLKGETQYF.

This chain connects TRBV6-1 to TRBJ2-7; D unclear. CDR3 length equals 12 residues. CDR1 is MNHNS, CDR2 SASEGT, per germline. Trimming took off 7 bases at V and 4 bases at J, with 11 bases between the two ends. The CDR3 sequence: CASNTRKYEQYF. The CDR3 DNA follows: TGTGCCAGCAACACAAGAAAATACGAGCAGTACTTC.

Regarding this clonotype: A much larger clone differs from this one at a single base, so this may be a read error. The chain employs TRBV27 and TRBJ1-4; no firm D call. The CDR3 runs 16 residues. Germline loops: CDR1 MNHEY, CDR2 SMNVEV (reference sequence). The CDR3 sequence: CASSPRAAATSEKLFF. The CDR3 DNA reads as TGTGCCAGCAGTCCCCGCGCAGCCGCAACTAGTGAAAAACTGTTTTTT.

Many counts were recorded for this clonotype. The rearrangement joins TRBV27 to TRBJ2-7; a possible D gene is TRBD2 (6 bases). Germline V lookup: CDR1 MNHEY, CDR2 SMNVEV (reference sequence). Trimming took 2 bases from V and 2 from J, leaving 13 bases between them. The CDR3 runs 15 residues. The CDR3, as DNA: TGTGCCAGCAGTTTACTACCGGGAGTCACCTACGAGCAGTACTTC. It is translated as CASSLLPGVTYEQYF.

In its sample, this clonotype was seen many times. The chain employs TRBV10-3 and TRBJ1-2; 7 bases are a match to TRBD1. With V trimmed by 6 bases and J by 2 bases, 9 bases remained unmatched. The CDR3 runs 15 residues. The V gene's germline CDR1 is ENHRY and CDR2 SYGVKD. CDR3 nucleotides: TGTGCCATCAGCGCAAGACAGGGAAAGAACTATGGCTACACCTTC. It translates to CAISARQGKNYGYTF.

This clonotype was observed a few times. The gene calls are TRBV5-5 and TRBJ2-1; D could derive from TRBD1 or TRBD2 (5 bases each). The V and J ends lost 4 bases and 4 bases respectively, with 15 bases between them. Germline V lookup: CDR1 SGHKS, CDR2 YYEKEE (reference sequence). This CDR3 comprises 15 residues. The DNA for the CDR3 is TGTGCCAGCAGCCCCTCGGGACGGACTTACAATGAGCAGTTCTTC. Amino acid sequence: CASSPSGRTYNEQFF.

There are a few counts of this clonotype. The V call is TRBV19, the J call TRBJ2-3; either TRBD1 or TRBD2 may supply D (5 bases each). This CDR3 is 15 amino acids long. The V and J ends lost 4 bases and 5 bases respectively, with 16 bases between them. The germline V gene has CDR1 LNHDA and CDR2 SQIVND (reference sequence). This CDR3 is CASSTGPGDGDTQYF. For the CDR3, the DNA is TGTGCCAGTAGTACGGGACCCGGTGATGGAGATACGCAGTATTTT.

In its sample, this clonotype was seen a few times. The rearrangement links TRBV24-1 to TRBJ1-2; D call uncertain. Germline-derived CDR1 and CDR2 are KGHDR and SFDVKD. V was trimmed by 4 bases and J by 7 bases, leaving 18 bases between them. This CDR3 region has 15 residues. This chain's CDR3 is CATSDTQQTLAGYTF. The CDR3 DNA follows: TGTGCCACCAGTGACACGCAACAGACTCTGGCTGGCTACACCTTC.

Many counts were recorded for this clonotype. The chain has TRBV11-3 and TRBJ2-2, with 9 bases aligning to TRBD2. The V and J ends lost 1 base and 4 bases, in that order; junction bases with no gene match: 4. Germline loops: CDR1 SGHNT, CDR2 YENEEA. This CDR3 spans 16 amino acids. CDR3 sequence: CASSLGTSVSTGELFF. The CDR3 coding sequence is TGTGCCAGCAGCTTAGGGACTAGCGTAAGCACCGGGGAGCTGTTTTTT. Supplemented by reference TRBV11-3 and TRBJ2-2, the full variable domain reads EAGVVQSPRYKIIEKKQPVAFWCNPISGHNTLYWYLQNLGQGPELLIRYENEEAVDDSQLPKDRFSAERLKGVDSTLKIQPAELGDSAVYLCASSLGTSVSTGELFFGEGSRLTVL.

The chain has TRBV30 and TRBJ1-1; 7 nucleotides agree with TRBD1. The CDR3 length is 14 residues. In germline, CDR1 is GTSNPN, CDR2 SVGIG (reference sequence). V lost 3 bases to trimming and J lost 2 bases; unmatched junction nucleotides: 6. CDR3 region: CAWSPQGGNTEAFF. The CDR3 DNA follows: TGTGCCTGGAGCCCTCAGGGGGGAAACACTGAAGCTTTCTTT.

Many counts were recorded for this clonotype. The rearrangement joins TRBV20-1 to TRBJ1-2, with D tentatively TRBD1 (6 bases). The germline CDR1 and CDR2 sequences are DFQATT and SNEGSKA (reference sequence). The CDR3 spans 11 residues. The V gene lost 5 bases and the J gene lost 8 bases, with 12 bases spanning the gap. CDR3 sequence: CSAAGEGGYTF. The CDR3 bases are TGCAGTGCTGCAGGGGAGGGCGGCTACACCTTC.